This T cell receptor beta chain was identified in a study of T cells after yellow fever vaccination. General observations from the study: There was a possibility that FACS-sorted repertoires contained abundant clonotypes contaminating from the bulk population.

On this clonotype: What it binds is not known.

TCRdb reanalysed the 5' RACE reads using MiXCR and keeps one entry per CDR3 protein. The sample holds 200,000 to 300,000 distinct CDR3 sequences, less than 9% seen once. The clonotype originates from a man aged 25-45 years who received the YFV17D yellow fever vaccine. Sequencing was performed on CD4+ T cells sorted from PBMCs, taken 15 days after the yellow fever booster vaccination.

The CDR3 here is CASSQARFYEQYF. The CDR3 DNA sequence: TGCGCCAGCAGCCAAGCCAGGTTTTACGAGCAGTACTTC. The rearrangement links TRBV4-3 to TRBJ2-7; D remains unclear. Trimming stripped 1 base from V and 4 bases from J, with 8 bases between. CDR1 and CDR2 from the germline V gene are LGHNA and YSLEER. CDR3 length: 13 residues.